These T cell receptor beta chains were read from a single sample in a study of cytotoxic CD8 clonotypes in ibrutinib-treated CLL. The assay was immunoSEQ multiplex PCR, and TCRdb's table has in-frame clones only and misses some. The sample has approximately 320,000 clones; about 61% are singletons. The sample here was PBMCs, taken after 36 months of ibrutinib treatment. These receptors were collected from a human donor with chronic lymphocytic leukemia. The CDR3 runs from the conserved cysteine through the conserved F or W. The order of the fields is clone size, V gene, D gene, J gene, CDR3 protein, CDR3 DNA. D genes are given only for firm matches. Expanded clones are given a class, and other clones once, few, many or no size at all.

abundance: once; v_gene: TRBV5-1; d_gene: TRBD1; j_gene: TRBJ1-5; CDR3aa: CASSLGQGGTNQPQHF; CDR3nt: TGCGCCAGCAGCTTAGGACAGGGAGGTACCAATCAGCCCCAGCATTTT
abundance: -; v_gene: TRBV11-2; d_gene: -; j_gene: TRBJ2-7; CDR3aa: CASSPKNEQYF; CDR3nt: TGTGCCAGCAGCCCCAAAAACGAGCAGTACTTC
abundance: -; v_gene: TRBV28; d_gene: -; j_gene: TRBJ2-6; CDR3aa: CASSKGGAGANVLTF; CDR3nt: TGTGCCAGCAGCAAGGGTGGGGCTGGGGCCAACGTCCTGACTTTC
abundance: few; v_gene: TRBV7-9; d_gene: -; j_gene: TRBJ1-2; CDR3aa: CASSTPTTGGRGYGYTF; CDR3nt: TGTGCCAGCAGCACTCCGACCACCGGCGGCAGGGGCTATGGCTACACCTTC
abundance: -; v_gene: TRBV19; d_gene: -; j_gene: TRBJ1-6; CDR3aa: CASSPSGNNSPLHF; CDR3nt: TGTGCCAGTAGTCCCTCGGGTAATAATTCACCCCTCCACTTT
abundance: medium-sized; v_gene: TRBV2; d_gene: -; j_gene: TRBJ2-7; CDR3aa: CASSAPGTYEQYF; CDR3nt: TGTGCCAGCAGTGCCCCAGGGACCTACGAGCAGTACTTC
abundance: -; v_gene: TRBV6-5; d_gene: TRBD1; j_gene: TRBJ1-1; CDR3aa: CASRTGAMNTEAFF; CDR3nt: TGTGCCAGCAGGACAGGGGCCATGAACACTGAAGCTTTCTTT
abundance: -; v_gene: TRBV14; d_gene: TRBD2; j_gene: TRBJ2-1; CDR3aa: CASSQNPGLAGLLTSSYNEQFF; CDR3nt: TGTGCCAGCAGCCAAAATCCGGGACTAGCGGGGCTCCTAACTAGCTCCTACAATGAGCAGTTCTTC
abundance: few; v_gene: TRBV5-1; d_gene: -; j_gene: TRBJ2-2; CDR3aa: CASSPNRVYTGELFF; CDR3nt: TGCGCCAGCAGCCCCAACAGGGTTTACACCGGGGAGCTGTTTTTT
abundance: -; v_gene: TRBV27; d_gene: -; j_gene: TRBJ2-2; CDR3aa: CASSLSTGPYTGELFF; CDR3nt: TGTGCCAGCAGTTTATCTACCGGGCCGTACACCGGGGAGCTGTTTTTT
abundance: -; v_gene: TRBV10-1; d_gene: -; j_gene: TRBJ2-7; CDR3aa: CASSERGRSYEQYF; CDR3nt: TGCGCCAGCAGTGAAAGGGGCAGGTCCTACGAGCAGTACTTC
abundance: -; v_gene: TRBV5-6; d_gene: TRBD1; j_gene: TRBJ1-2; CDR3aa: CASSSWTGDNYGYTF; CDR3nt: TGTGCCAGCAGCTCCTGGACAGGGGATAACTATGGCTACACCTTC
abundance: -; v_gene: TRBV28; d_gene: TRBD1; j_gene: TRBJ2-3; CDR3aa: CASSPYRGLDTQYF; CDR3nt: TGTGCCAGCAGTCCGTACAGGGGGCTGGATACGCAGTATTTT
abundance: -; v_gene: TRBV2; d_gene: -; j_gene: TRBJ1-4; CDR3aa: CASSERTTREKLFF; CDR3nt: TGTGCCAGCAGTGAAAGGACAACTCGCGAAAAACTGTTTTTT
abundance: -; v_gene: TRBV5-1; d_gene: -; j_gene: TRBJ2-3; CDR3aa: CASSLVGVQGDTQYF; CDR3nt: TGCGCCAGCAGCTTGGTTGGGGTCCAGGGGGATACGCAGTATTTT
abundance: -; v_gene: TRBV6-1; d_gene: TRBD2; j_gene: TRBJ2-7; CDR3aa: CASSELSSGNSYEQYF; CDR3nt: TGTGCCAGCAGTGAATTGTCTAGCGGGAACTCCTACGAGCAGTACTTC
abundance: -; v_gene: TRBV10-2; d_gene: TRBD2; j_gene: TRBJ2-3; CDR3aa: CASSEVAGGGDTQYF; CDR3nt: TGCGCCAGCAGTGAAGTGGCGGGGGGCGGAGATACGCAGTATTTT
abundance: few; v_gene: TRBV9; d_gene: TRBD2; j_gene: TRBJ2-7; CDR3aa: CASSAIAGGPDEQYF; CDR3nt: TGTGCCAGCAGCGCGATAGCGGGGGGGCCCGACGAGCAGTACTTC
abundance: few; v_gene: TRBV5-1; d_gene: TRBD2; j_gene: TRBJ2-7; CDR3aa: CASSLHGLAGYEQYF; CDR3nt: TGCGCCAGCAGCTTGCACGGACTAGCGGGCTACGAGCAGTACTTC
abundance: once; v_gene: TRBV5-1; d_gene: TRBD1; j_gene: TRBJ2-3; CDR3aa: CASSLAPGQRTSTDTQYF; CDR3nt: TGCGCCAGCAGCTTGGCCCCGGGACAGCGGACTAGCACAGATACGCAGTATTTT
abundance: -; v_gene: TRBV6-5; d_gene: -; j_gene: TRBJ1-1; CDR3aa: CASSYGIIRRHEAFF; CDR3nt: TGTGCCAGCAGTTACGGCATTATCAGGCGGCATGAAGCTTTCTTT
abundance: -; v_gene: TRBV7-3; d_gene: TRBD2; j_gene: TRBJ2-1; CDR3aa: CASSLAGGRNEQFF; CDR3nt: TGTGCCAGCAGCTTAGCGGGAGGGCGGAATGAGCAGTTCTTC
abundance: few; v_gene: TRBV9; d_gene: -; j_gene: TRBJ2-7; CDR3aa: CASSPHLGYSYEQYF; CDR3nt: TGTGCCAGCAGCCCTCACTTGGGCTACTCCTACGAGCAGTACTTC
abundance: -; v_gene: TRBV27; d_gene: -; j_gene: TRBJ1-2; CDR3aa: CASAGAYYGYTF; CDR3nt: TGTGCCAGCGCCGGCGCTTACTATGGCTACACCTTC
abundance: -; v_gene: TRBV19; d_gene: -; j_gene: TRBJ2-7; CDR3aa: CASSIAVPGLYEQYF; CDR3nt: TGTGCCAGTAGTATAGCGGTCCCAGGCCTCTACGAGCAGTACTTC
abundance: -; v_gene: TRBV7-8; d_gene: -; j_gene: TRBJ2-7; CDR3aa: CASSLGLLPYEQYF; CDR3nt: TGTGCCAGCAGCTTGGGCCTTCTCCCCTACGAGCAGTACTTC
abundance: once; v_gene: TRBV5-8; d_gene: -; j_gene: TRBJ1-3; CDR3aa: CASSLVGGLGGGNTIYF; CDR3nt: TGTGCCAGCAGCTTGGTCGGGGGCCTCGGGGGCGGAAACACCATATATTTT
abundance: -; v_gene: TRBV5-1; d_gene: -; j_gene: TRBJ2-2; CDR3aa: CASSLDFTGELFF; CDR3nt: TGCGCCAGCAGCTTGGATTTCACCGGGGAGCTGTTTTTT
abundance: -; v_gene: TRBV2; d_gene: -; j_gene: TRBJ1-6; CDR3aa: CASRQDFWGSSYNSPLHF; CDR3nt: TGTGCCAGCAGGCAGGACTTCTGGGGGAGCTCCTATAATTCACCCCTCCACTTT
abundance: -; v_gene: TRBV10-3; d_gene: -; j_gene: TRBJ2-3; CDR3aa: CAISEGDTDTQYF; CDR3nt: TGTGCCATCAGTGAGGGGGACACAGATACGCAGTATTTT
abundance: -; v_gene: TRBV21-1; d_gene: -; j_gene: TRBJ2-7; CDR3aa: CASSIGWGLFYEQYF; CDR3nt: TGTGCCAGCAGCATCGGTTGGGGGCTTTTCTACGAGCAGTACTTC
abundance: -; v_gene: TRBV4-1; d_gene: TRBD2; j_gene: TRBJ2-7; CDR3aa: CASSQEPVAGVYEQYF; CDR3nt: TGCGCCAGCAGCCAAGAACCGGTAGCGGGAGTTTACGAGCAGTACTTC
abundance: -; v_gene: TRBV4-2; d_gene: -; j_gene: TRBJ2-7; CDR3aa: CASSPGAGSYEQYF; CDR3nt: TGTGCCAGCAGCCCCGGCGCGGGGTCCTACGAGCAGTACTTC
abundance: -; v_gene: TRBV10-2; d_gene: TRBD1; j_gene: TRBJ2-7; CDR3aa: CASSHGQGEYEQYF; CDR3nt: TGCGCCAGCAGCCACGGACAGGGAGAGTACGAGCAGTACTTC
abundance: few; v_gene: TRBV20-1; d_gene: -; j_gene: TRBJ1-2; CDR3aa: CSARASYGYTF; CDR3nt: TGCAGTGCTCGAGCCAGCTATGGCTACACCTTC
abundance: -; v_gene: TRBV11-2; d_gene: TRBD2; j_gene: TRBJ2-3; CDR3aa: CASSSHRGGAGTDTQYF; CDR3nt: TGTGCCAGCAGCTCCCACCGGGGGGGGGCGGGCACAGATACGCAGTATTTT
abundance: -; v_gene: TRBV29-1; d_gene: -; j_gene: TRBJ2-1; CDR3aa: CSVKRIKNEQFF; CDR3nt: TGCAGCGTGAAGAGGATCAAAAATGAGCAGTTCTTC
abundance: -; v_gene: TRBV10-3; d_gene: TRBD1; j_gene: TRBJ2-6; CDR3aa: CASRDRDTSGANVLTF; CDR3nt: TGTGCCAGCCGGGACAGGGATACCTCTGGGGCCAACGTCCTGACTTTC
abundance: -; v_gene: TRBV15; d_gene: -; j_gene: TRBJ1-2; CDR3aa: CATSSDRGYYGYTF; CDR3nt: TGTGCCACCAGCTCCGACCGGGGTTACTATGGCTACACCTTC
abundance: few; v_gene: TRBV6-1; d_gene: -; j_gene: TRBJ1-2; CDR3aa: CASSHRRTDGYTF; CDR3nt: TGTGCCAGCAGCCACCGACGTACAGACGGCTACACCTTC
abundance: few; v_gene: TRBV5-1; d_gene: -; j_gene: TRBJ2-1; CDR3aa: CASSLLTGVYNEQFF; CDR3nt: TGCGCCAGCAGCTTGCTGACGGGCGTCTACAATGAGCAGTTCTTC
abundance: few; v_gene: TRBV28; d_gene: TRBD2; j_gene: TRBJ2-1; CDR3aa: CASSPLAGGTAEQFF; CDR3nt: TGTGCCAGCAGTCCCTTAGCGGGAGGCACGGCTGAGCAGTTCTTC
abundance: -; v_gene: TRBV19; d_gene: -; j_gene: TRBJ1-5; CDR3aa: CASSIGPGDSNQPQHF; CDR3nt: TGTGCCAGTAGTATTGGGCCAGGGGATAGCAATCAGCCCCAGCATTTT
abundance: few; v_gene: TRBV4-2; d_gene: -; j_gene: TRBJ2-7; CDR3aa: CASSRGAGLDEQYF; CDR3nt: TGTGCCAGCAGCCGAGGGGCAGGCTTGGACGAGCAGTACTTC
abundance: -; v_gene: TRBV7-2; d_gene: -; j_gene: TRBJ1-2; CDR3aa: CASSSRDGQGGYGYTF; CDR3nt: TGTGCCAGCAGCTCCCGGGACGGGCAGGGTGGCTATGGCTACACCTTC
abundance: -; v_gene: TRBV21-1; d_gene: -; j_gene: TRBJ1-2; CDR3aa: CASSKCGTANYGYTF; CDR3nt: TGTGCCAGCAGCAAATGTGGGACGGCTAACTATGGCTACACCTTC
abundance: -; v_gene: TRBV13; d_gene: TRBD1; j_gene: TRBJ1-2; CDR3aa: CASSSHGQGGYGYTF; CDR3nt: TGTGCCAGCAGCTCCCATGGACAGGGCGGCTATGGCTACACCTTC
abundance: once; v_gene: TRBV11-2; d_gene: -; j_gene: TRBJ2-1; CDR3aa: CASSLWVGSYNEQFF; CDR3nt: TGTGCCAGCAGCCTATGGGTCGGCTCCTACAATGAGCAGTTCTTC
abundance: -; v_gene: TRBV7-2; d_gene: TRBD1; j_gene: TRBJ1-3; CDR3aa: CASSSDRGLNTIYF; CDR3nt: TGTGCCAGCAGCTCGGACAGGGGACTCAACACCATATATTTT
abundance: -; v_gene: TRBV28; d_gene: -; j_gene: TRBJ1-4; CDR3aa: CASSWDPGDEKLFF; CDR3nt: TGTGCCAGCAGTTGGGACCCGGGAGATGAAAAACTGTTTTTT
abundance: few; v_gene: TRBV25-1; d_gene: -; j_gene: TRBJ1-5; CDR3aa: CASSDGRAANQPQHF; CDR3nt: TGTGCCAGCAGTGACGGCAGGGCGGCCAATCAGCCCCAGCATTTT
abundance: few; v_gene: TRBV18; d_gene: -; j_gene: TRBJ1-1; CDR3aa: CASSLEMRNTEAFF; CDR3nt: TGTGCCAGCTCACTGGAAATGAGGAACACTGAAGCTTTCTTT